Included here is one T cell receptor beta chain sequence, with context. Its antigen is undetermined. The germline gives CDR1 MNHEY, CDR2 SVGAGI. This CDR3 region has 16 residues. Between the trimmed V and J ends, which lost 2 bases and 4 bases, there was a span of 17 bases. This entry is derived from a study of early T cells in non-severe SARS-CoV-2 infection. About the research overall: Unsorted whole-blood RNA was sequenced in bulk, leaving chains unpaired.

Findings of the study overall: Matching results from VDJdb favored anti-spike CD8 responses, leaving private and CD4 specificities undetected.

Attachment of unique molecular identifiers was made to individual cDNA molecules. TCRdb re-called the 5' RACE reads with MiXCR, one entry per CDR3 protein. The data contain about 19,000 distinct CDR3 sequences, approximately 4% of them singletons. This rearrangement joins TRBV6-5 to TRBJ1-1; tentatively, D is TRBD1 (6 bases). This TCR was recovered from an adult who was a healthcare worker with PCR-confirmed SARS-CoV-2 infection or an uninfected control (not recorded which). The sequencing input was whole blood. CDR3 loop: CASSYVGGGGSTEAFF. CDR3 nucleotides: TGTGCCAGCAGTTACGTCGGGGGCGGAGGTAGCACTGAAGCTTTCTTT.